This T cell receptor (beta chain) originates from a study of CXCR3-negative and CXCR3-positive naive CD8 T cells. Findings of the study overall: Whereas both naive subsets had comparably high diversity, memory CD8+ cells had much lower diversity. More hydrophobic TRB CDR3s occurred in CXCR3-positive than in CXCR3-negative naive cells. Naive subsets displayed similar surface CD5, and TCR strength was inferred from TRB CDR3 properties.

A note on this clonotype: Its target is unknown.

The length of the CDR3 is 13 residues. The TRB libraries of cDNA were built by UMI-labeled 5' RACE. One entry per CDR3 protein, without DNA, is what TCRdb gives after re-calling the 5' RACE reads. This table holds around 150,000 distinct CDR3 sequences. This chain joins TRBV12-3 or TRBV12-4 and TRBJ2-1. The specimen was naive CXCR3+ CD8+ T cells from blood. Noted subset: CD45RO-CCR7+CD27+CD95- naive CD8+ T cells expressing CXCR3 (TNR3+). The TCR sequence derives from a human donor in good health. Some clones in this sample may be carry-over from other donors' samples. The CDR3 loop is CASSIQRGNEQFF.